This TCR beta chain emerged from a study of T-cell reconstitution after alpha-beta-depleted transplantation in children. Preparation of the TCRbeta library involved a method that used unique molecular identifiers. TCRdb analysed the PCR reads with MiXCR anew, one entry per CDR3 protein. The sample holds over 200,000 distinct CDR3 sequences, roughly 15% seen once. J gave up 0 bases and V 6 bases, and 6 bases lay outside the gene matches. CDR1 KGHSH and CDR2 LQKENI come from the germline V gene. The CDR3 is made up of 17 amino acids. This clonotype originated in a male patient aged 2-15 years who had a stem cell transplant for acute lymphoblastic leukemia, so the T cells may come from the graft donor. The specimen comprised PBMCs, mostly from graft donor cells, sampled 360 days after TCRalphabeta/CD19-depleted stem cell transplant. The J gene is TRBJ2-6, the V gene TRBV18; 9 nucleotides align to TRBD1. CDR3: CASSRTGANSGANVLTF. CDR3 DNA sequence: TGTGCCAGCTCTCGGACAGGGGCGAACTCTGGGGCCAACGTCCTGACTTTC. Using reference TRBV18 and TRBJ2-6 for the parts outside the CDR3, the full variable domain is NAGVMQNPRHLVRRRGQEARLRCSPMKGHSHVYWYRQLPEEGLKFMVYLQKENIIDESGMPKERFSAEFPKEGPSILRIQQVVRGDSAAYFCASSRTGANSGANVLTFGAGSRLTVL.